This entry concerns a single T cell receptor (beta chain). The antigen remains undetermined. The CDR3 spans 13 residues. Trimming took 9 bases from V and 5 from J, leaving 17 bases between them. The germline gives CDR1 LNHDA, CDR2 SQIVND (reference sequence). The data stem from a study of vaccination and CD4 T cells after COVID-19. Study overall: By nasal swab PCR, the convalescent patients were SARS-CoV-2 positive, with about 10 mild cases and one severe. Day 14 and days 161 to 241 post-vaccination were the time points at which a few convalescent patients were sampled. Investigators took post-vaccine samples a median approximately 72 days after dose two, within a range of 14 to 241.

Time point defined: late sampling 161 to 241 days after vaccination in a few convalescent patients. Treatment described: approximately nine-day PBMC culture with coronavirus spike peptide pools or control peptides (ViraFEST assay). Sequenced with the Oncomine TCR Beta short-read assay was DNA taken from cultured CD4+ T cells. TCRdb reprocessed the PCR reads via MiXCR and lists one record per CDR3 protein. The sample gives around 16,000 distinct CDR3 sequences, around 50% of which show up once; 20% is in the top ten. This clonotype was obtained from a human donor who had recovered from COVID-19. The chain carries TRBV19 and TRBJ2-7; a possible D gene is TRBD1 (5 bases). Sequencing was performed on CD4+ T cells from blood, cultured in vitro, taken about 7 months after SARS-CoV-2 vaccination. In nucleotides, the CDR3 is TGTGCCAGCACTTTCTGGGGCAGCGACGAGCAGTACTTC. It yields the protein CASTFWGSDEQYF. Using reference TRBV19 and TRBJ2-7 for the parts outside the CDR3, the full variable domain is DGGITQSPKYLFRKEGQNVTLSCEQNLNHDAMYWYRQDPGQGLRLIYYSQIVNDFQKGDIAEGYSVSREKKESFPLTVTSAQKNPTAFYLCASTFWGSDEQYFGPGTRLTVT.